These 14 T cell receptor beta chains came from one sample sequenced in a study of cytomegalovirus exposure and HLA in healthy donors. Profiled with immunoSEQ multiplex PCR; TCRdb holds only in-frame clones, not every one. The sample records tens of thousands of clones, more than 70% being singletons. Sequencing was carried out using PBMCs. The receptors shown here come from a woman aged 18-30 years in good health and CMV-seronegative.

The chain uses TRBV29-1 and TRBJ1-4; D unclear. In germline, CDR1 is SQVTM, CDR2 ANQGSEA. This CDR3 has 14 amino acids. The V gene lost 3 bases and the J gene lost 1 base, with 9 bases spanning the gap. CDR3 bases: TGCAGCGTTGACCCTTCAGGAACTAATGAAAAACTGTTTTTT. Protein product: CSVDPSGTNEKLFF.

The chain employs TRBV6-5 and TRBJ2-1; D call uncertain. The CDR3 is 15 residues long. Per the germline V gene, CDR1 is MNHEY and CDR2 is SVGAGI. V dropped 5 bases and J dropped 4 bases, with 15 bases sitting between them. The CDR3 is CASSPIRSGYNEQFF. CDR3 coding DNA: TGTGCCAGCAGTCCTATTCGGTCCGGGTACAATGAGCAGTTCTTC.

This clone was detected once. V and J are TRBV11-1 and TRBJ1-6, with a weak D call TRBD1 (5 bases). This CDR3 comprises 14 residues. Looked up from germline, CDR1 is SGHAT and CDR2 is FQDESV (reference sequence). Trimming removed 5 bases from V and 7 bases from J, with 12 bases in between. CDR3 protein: CASSPREGNSPLHF. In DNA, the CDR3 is TGTGCCAGCAGCCCGAGGGAGGGGAATTCACCCCTCCACTTT.

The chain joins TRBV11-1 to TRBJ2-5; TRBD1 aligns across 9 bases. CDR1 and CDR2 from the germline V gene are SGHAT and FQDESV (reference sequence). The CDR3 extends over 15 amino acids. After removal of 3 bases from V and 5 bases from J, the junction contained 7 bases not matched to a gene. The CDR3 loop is CASSLGQGMSETQYF. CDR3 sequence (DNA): TGTGCCAGCAGCTTGGGACAGGGCATGTCGGAGACCCAGTACTTC. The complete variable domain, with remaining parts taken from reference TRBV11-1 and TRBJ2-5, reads EAEVAQSPRYKITEKSQAVAFWCDPISGHATLYWYRQILGQGPELLVQFQDESVVDDSQLPKDRFSAERLKGVDSTLKIQPAELGDSAMYLCASSLGQGMSETQYFGPGTRLLVL.

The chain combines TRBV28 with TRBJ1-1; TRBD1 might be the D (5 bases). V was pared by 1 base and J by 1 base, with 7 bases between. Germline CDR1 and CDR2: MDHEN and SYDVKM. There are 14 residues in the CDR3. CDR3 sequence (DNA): TGTGCCAGCAGTTTATTAGGGGCGAACACTGAAGCTTTCTTT. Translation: CASSLLGANTEAFF.

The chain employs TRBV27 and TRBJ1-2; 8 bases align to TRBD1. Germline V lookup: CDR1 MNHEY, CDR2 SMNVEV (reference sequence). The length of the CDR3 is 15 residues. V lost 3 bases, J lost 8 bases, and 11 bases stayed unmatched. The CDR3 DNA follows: TGTGCCAGCAGTTTTGGTGGACAGGGCGTTAAAGGCTACACCTTC. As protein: CASSFGGQGVKGYTF.

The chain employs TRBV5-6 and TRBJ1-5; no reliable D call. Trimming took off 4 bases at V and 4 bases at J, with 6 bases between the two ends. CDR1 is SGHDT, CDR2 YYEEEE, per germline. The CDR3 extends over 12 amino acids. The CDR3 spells CASSLQNQPQHF. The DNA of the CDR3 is TGTGCCAGCAGCCTCCAGAATCAGCCCCAGCATTTT.

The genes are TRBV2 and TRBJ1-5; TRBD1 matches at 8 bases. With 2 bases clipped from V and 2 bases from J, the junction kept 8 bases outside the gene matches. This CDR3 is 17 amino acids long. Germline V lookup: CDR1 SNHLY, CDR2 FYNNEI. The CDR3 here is CASSEPPGGWGNQPQHF. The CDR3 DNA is TGTGCCAGCAGTGAACCTCCAGGGGGCTGGGGCAATCAGCCCCAGCATTTT.

The CDR3 spells CATSKLAGGRTDTQYF. CDR3 bases: TGTGCCACCAGCAAGTTAGCGGGGGGGCGCACAGATACGCAGTATTTT. The rearrangement links TRBV15 to TRBJ2-3; 11 bases agree with TRBD2. Germline values: CDR1 LNHNV, CDR2 YYDKDF (reference sequence). V trimming: 4 bases; J trimming: 1 base; junction bases outside the gene matches: 4. The CDR3 is 16 amino acids.

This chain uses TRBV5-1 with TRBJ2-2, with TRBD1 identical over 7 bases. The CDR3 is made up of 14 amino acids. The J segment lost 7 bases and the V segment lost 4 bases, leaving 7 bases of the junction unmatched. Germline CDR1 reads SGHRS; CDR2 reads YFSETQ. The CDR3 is CASSETGLGGELFF. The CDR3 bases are TGCGCCAGCAGCGAGACAGGGTTAGGCGGGGAGCTGTTTTTT.

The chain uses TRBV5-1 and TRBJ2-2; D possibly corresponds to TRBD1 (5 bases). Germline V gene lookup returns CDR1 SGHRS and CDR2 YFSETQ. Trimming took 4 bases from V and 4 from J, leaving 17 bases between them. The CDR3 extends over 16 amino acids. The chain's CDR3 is CASSRQRGASTGELFF. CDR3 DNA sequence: TGCGCCAGCAGCCGCCAAAGGGGTGCTTCCACCGGGGAGCTGTTTTTT.

DNA of the CDR3: TGTGCCAGCAGAGGACAGGGGTCGGTCAATGAGCAGTTCTTC. Translating gives CASRGQGSVNEQFF. This chain links TRBV6-5 with TRBJ2-1; 9 bases agree with TRBD1. Germline assignment: CDR1 MNHEY and CDR2 SVGAGI. The CDR3 spans 14 residues. V lost 6 bases, J lost 6 bases, and 6 bases stayed unmatched.

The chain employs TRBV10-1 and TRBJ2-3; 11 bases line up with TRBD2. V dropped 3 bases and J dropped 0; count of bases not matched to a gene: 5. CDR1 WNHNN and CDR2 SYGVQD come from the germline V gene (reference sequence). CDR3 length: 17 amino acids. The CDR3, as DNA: TGCGCCAGCAGTGATAGGGGACTAGCGGAGAGCACAGATACGCAGTATTTT. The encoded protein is CASSDRGLAESTDTQYF.

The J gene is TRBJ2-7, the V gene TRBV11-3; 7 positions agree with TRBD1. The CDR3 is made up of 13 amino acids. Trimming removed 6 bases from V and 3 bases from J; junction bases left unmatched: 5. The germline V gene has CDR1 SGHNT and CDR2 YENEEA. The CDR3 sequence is CASSLRDSYEQYF. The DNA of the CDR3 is TGTGCCAGCAGTCTAAGGGACAGCTACGAGCAGTACTTC.